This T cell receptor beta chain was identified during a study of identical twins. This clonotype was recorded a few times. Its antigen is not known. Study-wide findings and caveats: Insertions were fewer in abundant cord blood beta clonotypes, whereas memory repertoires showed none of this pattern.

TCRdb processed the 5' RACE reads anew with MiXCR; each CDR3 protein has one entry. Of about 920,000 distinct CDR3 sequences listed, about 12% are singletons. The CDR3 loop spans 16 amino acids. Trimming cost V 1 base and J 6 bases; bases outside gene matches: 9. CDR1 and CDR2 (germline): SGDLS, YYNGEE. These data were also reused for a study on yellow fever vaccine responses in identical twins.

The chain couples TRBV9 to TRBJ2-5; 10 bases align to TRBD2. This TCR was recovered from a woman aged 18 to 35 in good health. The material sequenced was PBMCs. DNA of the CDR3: TGTGCCAGCAGCGTAACGGCTAGCGGGAGTAGAAAGACCCAGTACTTC. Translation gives CASSVTASGSRKTQYF.